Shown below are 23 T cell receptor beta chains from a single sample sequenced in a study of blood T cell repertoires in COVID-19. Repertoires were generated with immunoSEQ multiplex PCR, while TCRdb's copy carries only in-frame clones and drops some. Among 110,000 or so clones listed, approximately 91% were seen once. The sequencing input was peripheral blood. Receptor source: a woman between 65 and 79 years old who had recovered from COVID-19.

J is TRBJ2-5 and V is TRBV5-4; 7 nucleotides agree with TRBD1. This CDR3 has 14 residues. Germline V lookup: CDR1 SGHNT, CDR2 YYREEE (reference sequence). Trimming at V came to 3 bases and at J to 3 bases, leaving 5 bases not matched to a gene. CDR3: CASSSPGGKETQYF. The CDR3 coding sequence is TGTGCCAGCAGCTCCCCAGGGGGTAAAGAGACCCAGTACTTC.

CDR3: CASSQDLVLAGANEQFF. The CDR3 DNA reads as TGCGCCAGCAGCCAAGATCTAGTCCTAGCGGGAGCCAATGAGCAGTTCTTC. V usage is TRBV4-3 and J usage is TRBJ2-1; TRBD2 matches 10 bases. Germline trimming cut 0 bases from V and 6 bases from J; bases unmatched to any gene: 8. CDR3 length: 17 amino acids. In germline, CDR1 is LGHNA, CDR2 YSLEER.

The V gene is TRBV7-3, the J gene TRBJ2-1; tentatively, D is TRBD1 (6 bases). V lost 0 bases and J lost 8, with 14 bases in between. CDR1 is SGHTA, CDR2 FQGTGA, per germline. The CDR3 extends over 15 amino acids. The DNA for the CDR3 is TGTGCCAGCAGCTTAACGGGACATACGCGGGATGAGCAGTTCTTC. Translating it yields CASSLTGHTRDEQFF.

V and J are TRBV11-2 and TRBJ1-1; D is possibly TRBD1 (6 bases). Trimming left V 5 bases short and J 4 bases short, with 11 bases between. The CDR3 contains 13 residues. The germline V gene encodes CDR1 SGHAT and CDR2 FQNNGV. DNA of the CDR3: TGTGCCAGCAGCGCGCAGGGGCTCACTGAAGCTTTCTTT. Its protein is CASSAQGLTEAFF.

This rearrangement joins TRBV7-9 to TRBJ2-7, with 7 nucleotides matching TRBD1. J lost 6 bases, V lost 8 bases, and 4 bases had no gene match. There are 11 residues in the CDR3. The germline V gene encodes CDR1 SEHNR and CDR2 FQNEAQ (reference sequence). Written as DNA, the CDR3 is TGTGCCAGCGCCGACAGGGCCGAGCAGTACTTC. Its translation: CASADRAEQYF.

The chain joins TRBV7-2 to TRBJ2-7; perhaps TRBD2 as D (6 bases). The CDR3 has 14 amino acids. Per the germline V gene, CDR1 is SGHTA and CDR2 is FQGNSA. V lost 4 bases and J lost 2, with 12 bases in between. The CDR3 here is CASSWGVRAYEQYF. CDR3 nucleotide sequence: TGTGCCAGCAGCTGGGGGGTGCGGGCCTACGAGCAGTACTTC.

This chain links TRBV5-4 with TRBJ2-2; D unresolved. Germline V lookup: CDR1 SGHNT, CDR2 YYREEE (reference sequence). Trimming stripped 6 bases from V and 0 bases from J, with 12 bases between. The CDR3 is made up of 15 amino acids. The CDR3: CASNYRGSNTGELFF. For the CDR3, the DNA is TGTGCCAGCAACTACCGAGGATCGAACACCGGGGAGCTGTTTTTT.

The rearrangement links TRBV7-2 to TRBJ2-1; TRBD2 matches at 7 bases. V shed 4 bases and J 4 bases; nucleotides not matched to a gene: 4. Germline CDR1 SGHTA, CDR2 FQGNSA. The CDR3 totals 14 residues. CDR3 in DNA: TGTGCCAGCAGCTCCGGGACTATTTACAATGAGCAGTTCTTC. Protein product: CASSSGTIYNEQFF.

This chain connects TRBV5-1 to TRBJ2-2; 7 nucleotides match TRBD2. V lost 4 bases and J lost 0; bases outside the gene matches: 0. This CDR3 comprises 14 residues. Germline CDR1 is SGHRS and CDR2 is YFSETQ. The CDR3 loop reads CASSGGANTGELFF. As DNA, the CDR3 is TGCGCCAGCAGCGGGGGGGCGAACACCGGGGAGCTGTTTTTT.

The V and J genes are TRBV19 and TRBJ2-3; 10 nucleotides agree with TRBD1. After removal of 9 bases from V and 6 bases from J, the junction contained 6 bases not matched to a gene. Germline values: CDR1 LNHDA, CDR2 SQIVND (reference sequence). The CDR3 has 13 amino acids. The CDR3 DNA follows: TGTGCCAGCCGGGACAGGGGAGTGGATACGCAGTATTTT. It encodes CASRDRGVDTQYF.

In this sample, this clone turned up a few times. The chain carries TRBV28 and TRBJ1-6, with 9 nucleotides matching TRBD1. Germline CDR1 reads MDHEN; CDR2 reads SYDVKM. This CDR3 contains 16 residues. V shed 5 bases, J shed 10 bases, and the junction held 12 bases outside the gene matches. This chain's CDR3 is CASSPPWGQGRSPLHF. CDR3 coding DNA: TGTGCCAGCAGTCCACCGTGGGGACAGGGCAGGTCACCCCTCCACTTT.

The CDR3 DNA follows: TGTGCCAGCAGCTTAGGAGCGGCCGGGGCCAACGTCCTGACTTTC. Its protein is CASSLGAAGANVLTF. V usage is TRBV7-8 and J usage is TRBJ2-6; weak D call: TRBD2 (5 bases). Germline V gives CDR1 SGHVS, CDR2 FQNEAQ. V dropped 1 base and J dropped 4 bases, with 8 bases sitting between them. The CDR3 totals 15 residues.

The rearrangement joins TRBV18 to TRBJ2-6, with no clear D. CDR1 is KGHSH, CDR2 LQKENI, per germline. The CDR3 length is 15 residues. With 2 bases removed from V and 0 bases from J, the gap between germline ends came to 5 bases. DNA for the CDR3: TGTGCCAGCTCACCAGAGCCCTCTGGGGCCAACGTCCTGACTTTC. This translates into CASSPEPSGANVLTF.

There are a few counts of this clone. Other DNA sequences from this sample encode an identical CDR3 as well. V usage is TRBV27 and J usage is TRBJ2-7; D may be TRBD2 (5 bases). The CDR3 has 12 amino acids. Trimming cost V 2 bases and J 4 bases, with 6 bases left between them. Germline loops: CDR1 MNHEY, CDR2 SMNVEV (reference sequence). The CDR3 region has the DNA TGTGCCAGCAGTTTAAGAGGGTACGAGCAGTACTTC. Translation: CASSLRGYEQYF.

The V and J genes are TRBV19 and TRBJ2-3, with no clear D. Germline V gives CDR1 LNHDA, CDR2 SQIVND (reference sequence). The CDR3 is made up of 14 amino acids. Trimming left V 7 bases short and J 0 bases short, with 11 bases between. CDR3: CASKAAQSTDTQYF. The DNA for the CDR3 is TGTGCCAGTAAGGCGGCGCAGAGCACAGATACGCAGTATTTT. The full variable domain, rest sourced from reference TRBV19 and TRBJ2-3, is DGGITQSPKYLFRKEGQNVTLSCEQNLNHDAMYWYRQDPGQGLRLIYYSQIVNDFQKGDIAEGYSVSREKKESFPLTVTSAQKNPTAFYLCASKAAQSTDTQYFGPGTRLTVL.

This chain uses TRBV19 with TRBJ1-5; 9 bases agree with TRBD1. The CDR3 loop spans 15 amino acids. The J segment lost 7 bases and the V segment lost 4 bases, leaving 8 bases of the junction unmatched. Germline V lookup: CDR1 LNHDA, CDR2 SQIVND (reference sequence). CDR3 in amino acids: CASSTRDRAGQPQHF. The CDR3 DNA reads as TGTGCCAGTAGTACGCGGGACAGGGCGGGACAGCCCCAGCATTTT.

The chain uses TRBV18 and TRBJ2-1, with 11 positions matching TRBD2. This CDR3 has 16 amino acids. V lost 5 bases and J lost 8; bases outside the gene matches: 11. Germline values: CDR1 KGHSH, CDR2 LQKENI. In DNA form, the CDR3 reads TGTGCCAGCTCATCCACAATAGCGGGGGGGAACTATGAGCAGTTCTTC. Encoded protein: CASSSTIAGGNYEQFF.

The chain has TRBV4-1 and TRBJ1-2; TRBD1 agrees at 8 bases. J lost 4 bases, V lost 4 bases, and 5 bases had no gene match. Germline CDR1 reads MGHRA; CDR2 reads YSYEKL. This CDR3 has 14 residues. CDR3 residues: CASSLRQGSYGYTF. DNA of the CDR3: TGCGCCAGCAGCCTCCGACAGGGGTCCTATGGCTACACCTTC.

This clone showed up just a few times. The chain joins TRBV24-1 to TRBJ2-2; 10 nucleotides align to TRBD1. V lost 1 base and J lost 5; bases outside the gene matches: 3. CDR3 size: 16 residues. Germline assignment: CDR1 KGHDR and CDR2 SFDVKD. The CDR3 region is CATSDFTDRGTGELFF. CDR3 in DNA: TGTGCCACCAGTGATTTCACGGACAGGGGGACCGGGGAGCTGTTTTTT.

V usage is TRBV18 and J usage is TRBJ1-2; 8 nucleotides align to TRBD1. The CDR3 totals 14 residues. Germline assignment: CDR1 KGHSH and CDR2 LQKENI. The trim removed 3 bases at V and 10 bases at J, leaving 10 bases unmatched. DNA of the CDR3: TGTGCCAGCTCACCGCAGGGGGCCTCTAGGAACTACACCTTC. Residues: CASSPQGASRNYTF. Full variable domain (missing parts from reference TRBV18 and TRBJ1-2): NAGVMQNPRHLVRRRGQEARLRCSPMKGHSHVYWYRQLPEEGLKFMVYLQKENIIDESGMPKERFSAEFPKEGPSILRIQQVVRGDSAAYFCASSPQGASRNYTFGSGTRLTVV.

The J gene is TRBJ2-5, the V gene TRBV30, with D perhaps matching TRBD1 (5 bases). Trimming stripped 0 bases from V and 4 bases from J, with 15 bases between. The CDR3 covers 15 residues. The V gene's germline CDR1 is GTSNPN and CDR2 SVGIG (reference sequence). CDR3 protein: CAWSVGRATGETQYF. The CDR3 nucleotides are TGTGCCTGGAGTGTCGGCAGGGCAACGGGAGAGACCCAGTACTTC.

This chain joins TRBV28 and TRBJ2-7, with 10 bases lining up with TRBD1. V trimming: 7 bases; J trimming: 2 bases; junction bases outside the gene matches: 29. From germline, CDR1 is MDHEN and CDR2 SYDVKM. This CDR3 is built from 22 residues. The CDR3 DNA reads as TGTGCCAGCATCCCACTCCGGGACAGGGGCAAACTAGGACTCATAGGACCCTACGAGCAGTACTTC. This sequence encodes CASIPLRDRGKLGLIGPYEQYF.

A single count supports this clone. The CDR3 DNA reads as TGTGCCAGCAGCCAAGGTGGCGGGAGCGGGGAGACCCAGTACTTC. This codes for CASSQGGGSGETQYF. V gene TRBV3-1 (or the pseudogene TRBV3-2) combines with J gene TRBJ2-5, with 7 bases fitting TRBD2. CDR3 length: 15 amino acids. The trim removed 1 base at V and 5 bases at J, leaving 7 bases unmatched. The germline gives CDR1 LGHDT, CDR2 YNNKEL (reference sequence).